This TCR beta chain is drawn from a study of T-cell reconstitution after alpha-beta-depleted transplantation in children (dated by TCRdb to about 2016). At the level of the whole study: Using TCR repertoire profiling, the study quantitatively followed how T-cell immune reconstitution unfolded in children after TCRalphabeta/CD19-depleted allogeneic hematopoietic cell transplantation.

Of note for this clonotype: There is no known antigen for this receptor. No much larger clone exists at a distance of one base, and base qualities are not known.

The V end loses 7 bases and the J end loses 1 base, and a stretch of 16 bases separates them. The germline V gene sets CDR1 to MNHNS and CDR2 to SASEGT. Including cysteine and phenylalanine, the CDR3 has 15 amino acids. Just the 45-base CDR3 DNA is kept, in frame starting at base 1. Receptor amplification or capture employed PCR. The instrument given in TCRdb is Illumina HiSeq 2500. To normalize quantification of the TCRbeta repertoire, the TCR libraries were built with molecular barcoding that relied on unique molecular identifiers. In TCRdb, the public reads were trimmed at Q25 with fastp and aligned with MiXCR, with productive beta chains retained. Here each entry gathers all rows of one CDR3 protein and keeps the most common genes and DNA. The sample includes about 350,000 distinct CDR3 sequences, with 10% to 15% observed a single time. The top ten hold about 3.9% of the sample.

The clonotype comes from a human donor who donated a stem cell graft to a child with Fanconi anemia. Here the sequenced sample was PBMCs, taken from the stem cell graft. The sequence is built from TRBV6-1 and TRBJ1-1; the D segment could be TRBD1, given 5 matching bases. The CDR3 is CASIDGQGPNTEAFF. The DNA sequence is as follows: TGTGCCAGCATCGACGGTCAGGGACCGAACACTGAAGCTTTCTTT.